This passage covers 17 T cell receptor gamma chains from one sample sequenced in a study of gamma-delta T cells after stem cell transplantation. TCRdb re-processed the RT-PCR reads via CATT. The data show 550 to 750 gamma-chain clones, around 37% seen once. Sequencing was carried out using gamma-delta T cells. These receptors originate from a human donor. It is not recorded whose cells these are; they may come from a transplant donor.

In this sample, this clone turned up a few times. The CDR3 protein is CATWDPRLYYKKLF. Here the CDR3 DNA reads TGTGCCACCTGGGACCCTCGGCTTTATTATAAGAAACTCTTT. The chain is built from TRGV4 and TRGJ1 or TRGJ2. The J gene, left out of TCRdb, was set here by checking the DNA against germline. Germline V CDR1 and CDR2: EGSTGY, YDSYTSSV. Unmatched junction bases numbered 9, after V lost 4 bases and J lost 3 bases. CDR3 length: 14 amino acids.

This clone was found once. Germline and junction disagree at one end, which may indicate a read error. This rearrangement joins TRGV9 to TRGJ1 or TRGJ2. TCRdb offers no J gene call, so here the DNA was matched to germline to obtain one. This CDR3 has 13 residues. CDR1 and CDR2 (germline): GITISATS, ISYDGTV (reference sequence). The CDR3 loop is CASWEGPYYKKLF. The CDR3 DNA reads as TGTGCCTCGTGGGAGGGACCCTATTATAAGAAACTCTTT.

With respect to this clone: One base away lies a much larger clone, so this may be a sequencing read error. This chain links TRGV2 with TRGJ1 or TRGJ2. The J gene is not listed in TCRdb, so it was assigned here from a DNA match to germline. Germline V gene sequence: CDR1 EGSNGY, CDR2 YDSYNSKV. The CDR3 spans 13 residues. CDR3 sequence: CATRDRNYHKKLF. As DNA, the CDR3 is TGTGCCACCCGGGATAGGAATTATCATAAGAAACTCTTT.

This sequence joins TRGV3 and TRGJ1 or TRGJ2. Germline matching of the DNA provided the J gene here, since TCRdb leaves it blank. The CDR3 contains 14 residues. CDR1 VTNTFY and CDR2 YDVSTARD come from the germline V gene (reference sequence). Trimming removed 0 bases from V and 7 bases from J; junction bases left unmatched: 9. Here the CDR3 reads CATWDRPFGYKKLF. As DNA, the CDR3 is TGTGCCACCTGGGACAGGCCTTTTGGGTATAAGAAACTCTTT.

For this clone: A far larger clone is only one base removed, so a read error is likely. The chain is built from TRGV3 and TRGJP2. The J gene is not listed in TCRdb, so it was assigned here from a DNA match to germline. The CDR3 length is 14 residues. Per germline, CDR1 VTNTFY and CDR2 YDVSTARD (reference sequence). The CDR3 region is CATRDRWSDWIKTF. For the CDR3, the DNA is TGTGCCACCCGGGACAGGTGGAGTGATTGGATCAAGACGTTT.

The V gene was identified as TRGV4, while no J gene was called. CDR3 length: 15 amino acids. CDR1 EGSTGY and CDR2 YDSYTSSV come from the germline V gene. CDR3 amino acids: CATWDEREGYYKKLF. Here the CDR3 DNA reads TGTGCCACCTGGGATGAGCGGGAGGGTTATTATAAGAAGCTCTTT.

Comments on this clone: The same CDR3 can be traced to other DNA sequences in this sample. The chain has TRGV2 and TRGJ1 or TRGJ2. In the absence of a J gene in TCRdb, the DNA was matched to germline to assign it here. CDR1 is EGSNGY and CDR2 is YDSYNSKV in the germline V gene. The CDR3 loop spans 14 amino acids. Trimming at V came to 0 bases and at J to 7 bases, leaving 9 bases not matched to a gene. DNA for the CDR3: TGTGCCACCTGGGACGGGCCTTCGGAGTATAAGAAACTCTTT. Its translation is CATWDGPSEYKKLF.

A few counts support this clone. The rearrangement joins TRGV9 to TRGJ1 or TRGJ2. Germline matching of the DNA provided the J gene here, since TCRdb leaves it blank. V lost 3 bases to trimming and J lost 1 base; unmatched junction nucleotides: 9. Germline V lookup: CDR1 GITISATS, CDR2 ISYDGTV (reference sequence). This CDR3 contains 15 residues. In DNA, the CDR3 is TGTGCCTTGTGGGAGAAACGAACCAATTATTATAAGAAACTCTTT. It translates to CALWEKRTNYYKKLF.

This clone counts as large. This sample includes further DNA sequences coding for the same CDR3. This chain links TRGV9 with TRGJ1 or TRGJ2. Assignment of the J gene here rests on matching the DNA to germline, because TCRdb gives none. There are 14 residues in the CDR3. Germline loops: CDR1 GITISATS, CDR2 ISYDGTV (reference sequence). Losses at the gene ends were 0 bases for V and 7 bases for J; bases not matched to a gene: 9. CDR3 nucleotides: TGTGCCTTGTGGGAGGTGCAATGGCGGTATAAGAAACTCTTT. The encoded protein is CALWEVQWRYKKLF.

This clone was seen a handful of times. This chain joins TRGV4 and TRGJP2. Since TCRdb gives no J gene, matching the DNA to germline was used here to assign it. V dropped 5 bases and J dropped 8; count of bases not matched to a gene: 5. CDR3 length: 12 residues. Germline lookup yields CDR1 EGSTGY and CDR2 YDSYTSSV. The CDR3 coding sequence is TGTGCCACCTGGGTATACGATTGGATCAAGACGTTT. Amino acids: CATWVYDWIKTF.

The rearrangement links TRGV9 to TRGJ1 or TRGJ2. The J gene, missing from TCRdb, was assigned here through DNA to germline matching. Trimming at V came to 1 base and at J to 6 bases, leaving 3 bases not matched to a gene. Germline CDR1 and CDR2: GITISATS and ISYDGTV (reference sequence). The CDR3 is 12 amino acids. The CDR3 DNA is TGTGCCTTGTGGGAGGTTAGTTATAAGAAACTCTTT. It is translated as CALWEVSYKKLF.

With regard to this clone: A far larger clone is off by one base, so a read error is likely. The same CDR3 is also encoded by other DNA sequences in this sample. The CDR3 DNA follows: TGTGCCTTGTGGGAGCAACAAGAGCTGGGCAAAAAAATCAAGGTATTT. Translated: CALWEQQELGKKIKVF. V gene TRGV9 combines with J gene TRGJP. The J gene, missing from TCRdb, was assigned here through DNA to germline matching. Germline V gene data show CDR1 as GITISATS and CDR2 as ISYDGTV (reference sequence). This CDR3 region has 16 residues.

The V gene is TRGV4, the J gene TRGJ1 or TRGJ2. No J gene is reported in TCRdb; it was inferred here by comparing the DNA with germline. The CDR3 has 14 residues. Germline V gives CDR1 EGSTGY, CDR2 YDSYTSSV. V gave up 0 bases and J gave up 0 bases; unmatched junction bases: 2. CDR3 sequence reads: CATWDGLNYYKKLF. The CDR3 bases are TGTGCCACCTGGGATGGGCTGAATTATTATAAGAAACTCTTT.

Turning to this clone: A read error may be the cause here, since a much bigger clone is one base away. The sample has other DNA sequences that encode this CDR3 too. The CDR3 is CALWELAARGKLF. In DNA, the CDR3 is TGTGCCTTGTGGGAGCTCGCCGCTCGGGGGAAACTTTTT. The J gene was not called, though the V gene is TRGV9. There are 13 residues in the CDR3. Germline lookup yields CDR1 GITISATS and CDR2 ISYDGTV (reference sequence).

This clone turned up a few times. The DNA is omitted, as the CDR3 cannot be located on it reliably, and the CDR3 follows TCRdb's listing. With the J gene uncalled, the V gene is TRGV3. Germline CDR1 VTNTFY, CDR2 YDVSTARD (reference sequence). The CDR3 has 20 amino acids, counting both end residues. The CDR3: CATWDRPFIIRNSLGAEKLF.

The genes are TRGV3 and TRGJ1 or TRGJ2. TCRdb lists no J gene, so it was determined here by aligning the DNA to germline. CDR1 is VTNTFY and CDR2 is YDVSTARD in the germline V gene (reference sequence). V trimming: 4 bases; J trimming: 7 bases; junction bases outside the gene matches: 4. This CDR3 is 11 amino acids long. CDR3: CATWEWYKKLF. For the CDR3, the DNA is TGTGCCACCTGGGAGTGGTATAAGAAACTCTTT.

This clone came up once. Given a much more abundant clone one base away, this may be a read error. The chain carries TRGV4 and TRGJ1 or TRGJ2. The J gene was not available in TCRdb and was assigned here by matching the DNA to germline segments. V shed 5 bases, J shed 5 bases, and the junction held 6 bases outside the gene matches. Germline values: CDR1 EGSTGY, CDR2 YDSYTSSV. CDR3 size: 12 residues. CDR3 nucleotide sequence: TGTGCCACCTGGGGCCATAATTATAAGAAACTCTTT. Translating gives CATWGHNYKKLF.